This TCR beta chain was recovered during a study of radiotherapy plus CTLA-4 blockade in lung cancer. Across the whole study: Objective responses were documented in under 20% of patients, with disease control in approximately 32%.

Points on this clone: The antigen is undetermined.

Study-level results: There was expansion of tumor-derived TCR clones in blood after radiotherapy plus ipilimumab. Response was reportedly best predicted by early blood T cell clone dynamics, with interferon-beta.

V lost 2 bases and J lost 8, with 9 bases in between. The V gene's germline CDR1 is MNHEY and CDR2 SVGAGI. The CDR3 has 12 amino acids. Clones were read by immunoSEQ multiplex PCR, and TCRdb kept only the in-frame ones, dropping some. The repertoire holds around 77,000 clones, under 75% seen once, with roughly 10% in the top ten. This material consisted of peripheral blood, taken from a patient treated with radiotherapy plus ipilimumab. The TCR was taken from a human donor with non-small cell lung cancer whose response to radiotherapy plus ipilimumab could not be evaluated. This sequence joins TRBV6-5 and TRBJ1-2; D is ambiguous. CDR3 in amino acids: CASSYEGHGYTF. For the CDR3, the DNA is TGTGCCAGCAGTTACGAGGGCCACGGCTACACCTTC.